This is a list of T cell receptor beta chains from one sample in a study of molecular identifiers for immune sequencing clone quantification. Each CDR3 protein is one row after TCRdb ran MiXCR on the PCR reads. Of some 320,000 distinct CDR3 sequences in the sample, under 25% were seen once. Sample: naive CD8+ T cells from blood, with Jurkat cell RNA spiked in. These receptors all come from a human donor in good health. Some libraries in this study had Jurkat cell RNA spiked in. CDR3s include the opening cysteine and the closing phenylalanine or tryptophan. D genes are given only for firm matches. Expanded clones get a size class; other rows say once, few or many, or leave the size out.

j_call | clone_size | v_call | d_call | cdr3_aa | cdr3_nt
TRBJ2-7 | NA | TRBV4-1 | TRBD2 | CASSHTTPAGGYSYEQYF | TGCGCCAGCAGCCATACGACGCCAGCGGGGGGATACTCCTACGAGCAGTACTTC
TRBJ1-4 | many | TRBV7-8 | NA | CASSPRTDREKLFF | TGTGCCAGCAGCCCGCGGACAGATAGGGAAAAACTGTTTTTT
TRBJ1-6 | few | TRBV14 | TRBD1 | CASSQGRGLGSPLHF | TGTGCCAGCAGCCAAGGGAGGGGGCTAGGTTCACCCCTCCACTTT
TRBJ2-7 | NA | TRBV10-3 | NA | CAISEPSLYEQYF | TGTGCCATCAGTGAGCCCTCACTCTACGAGCAGTACTTC
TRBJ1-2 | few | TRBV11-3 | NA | CASSLPEIDPNYGYTF | TGTGCCAGCAGCTTACCGGAAATCGACCCTAACTATGGCTACACCTTC
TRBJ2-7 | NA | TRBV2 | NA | CANNAGRGVTYEQYF | TGTGCCAACAACGCCGGCAGGGGAGTCACCTACGAGCAGTACTTC
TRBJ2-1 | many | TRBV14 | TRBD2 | CASRGLSGSYNEQFF | TGTGCCAGCAGGGGACTATCGGGCTCCTACAATGAGCAGTTCTTC
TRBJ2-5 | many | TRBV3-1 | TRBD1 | CASSPDRGKQETQYF | TGTGCCAGCAGTCCGGACAGGGGAAAGCAAGAGACCCAGTACTTC
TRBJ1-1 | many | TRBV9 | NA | CASSVDEGLTEAFF | TGTGCCAGCAGCGTAGATGAGGGGCTTACTGAAGCTTTCTTT
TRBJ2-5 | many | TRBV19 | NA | CASSPPGFQETQYF | TGTGCCAGTAGTCCCCCAGGGTTCCAAGAGACCCAGTACTTC
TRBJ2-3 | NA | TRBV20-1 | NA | CSATGGGPGTDTQYF | TGCAGTGCTACAGGGGGGGGGCCGGGCACAGATACGCAGTATTTT
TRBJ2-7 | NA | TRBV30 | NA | CAWSLLSGRSYEQYF | TGTGCCTGGAGTCTACTCTCGGGACGTAGCTACGAGCAGTACTTC
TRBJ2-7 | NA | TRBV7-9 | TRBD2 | CASSSTSGTTYEQYF | TGTGCCAGCAGCTCGACTAGCGGGACGACCTACGAGCAGTACTTC
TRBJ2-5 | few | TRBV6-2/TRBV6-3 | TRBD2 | CASRGLGTSQETQYF | TGTGCCAGCAGAGGACTAGGGACTTCCCAAGAGACCCAGTACTTC
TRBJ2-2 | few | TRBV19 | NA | CASSARVPGELFF | TGTGCCAGTAGCGCAAGGGTGCCCGGGGAGCTGTTTTTT
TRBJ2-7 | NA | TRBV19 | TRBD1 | CVSSIGTGDSYEQYF | TGTGTCAGTAGTATTGGAACAGGGGATTCCTACGAGCAGTACTTC
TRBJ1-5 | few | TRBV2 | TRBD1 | CASSDPSGGEYSNQPQHF | TGTGCCAGCAGTGATCCTTCAGGGGGCGAATATAGCAATCAGCCCCAGCATTTT
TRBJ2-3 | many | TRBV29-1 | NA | CSVVGSRADTQYF | TGCAGCGTTGTTGGGTCACGCGCGGATACGCAGTATTTT
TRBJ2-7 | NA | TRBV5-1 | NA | CASSLPYEQYF | TGCGCCAGCAGCTTACCCTACGAGCAGTACTTC
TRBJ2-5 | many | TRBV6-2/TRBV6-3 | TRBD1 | CASSYGDRAYF | TGTGCCAGCAGTTACGGCGACAGGGCTTACTTC
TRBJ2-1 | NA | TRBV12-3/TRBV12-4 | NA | CASSPMSSSSYNEQFF | TGTGCCAGCAGTCCGATGTCCTCGAGTTCCTACAATGAGCAGTTCTTC
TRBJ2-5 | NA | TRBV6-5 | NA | CASSSSSLGLYEETQYF | TGTGCCAGCAGTTCCTCCTCACTTGGACTATACGAAGAGACCCAGTACTTC
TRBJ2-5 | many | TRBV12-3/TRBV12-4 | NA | CASSYTPIQETQYF | TGTGCCAGCAGCTATACACCGATCCAAGAGACCCAGTACTTC
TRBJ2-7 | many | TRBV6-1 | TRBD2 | CASSEGLSGSIYEQYF | TGTGCCAGCAGTGAAGGTTTGAGCGGGAGTATTTACGAGCAGTACTTC
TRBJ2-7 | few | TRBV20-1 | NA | CSASPGPSYEQYF | TGCAGTGCTAGCCCCGGGCCCTCCTACGAGCAGTACTTC
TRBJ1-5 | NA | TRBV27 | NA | CASSSLPLGFQPQHF | TGTGCCAGCAGTTCCCTCCCCTTGGGTTTTCAGCCCCAGCATTTT
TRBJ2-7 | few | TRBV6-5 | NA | CASSPGTPEQYF | TGTGCCAGCAGTCCTGGGACACCCGAGCAGTACTTC
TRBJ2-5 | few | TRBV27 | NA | CASSLPGETQYF | TGTGCCAGCAGTTTACCGGGGGAGACCCAGTACTTC
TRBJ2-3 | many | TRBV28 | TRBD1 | CASSLGTGRTDTQYF | TGTGCCAGCAGTTTAGGGACAGGCCGCACAGATACGCAGTATTTT
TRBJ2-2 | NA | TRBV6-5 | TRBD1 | CATGQGNTGELFF | TGTGCCACGGGACAGGGGAACACCGGGGAGCTGTTTTTT
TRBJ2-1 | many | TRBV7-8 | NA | CASSSTPNNEQFF | TGTGCCAGCAGCTCGACACCAAACAATGAGCAGTTCTTC
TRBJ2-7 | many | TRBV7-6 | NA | CASSLGGIGHEQYF | TGTGCCAGCAGCTTAGGTGGAATCGGCCACGAGCAGTACTTC
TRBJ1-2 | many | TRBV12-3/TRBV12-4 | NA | CASSLDTREQYYGYTF | TGTGCCAGCAGTTTAGACACTCGTGAACAGTACTATGGCTACACCTTC
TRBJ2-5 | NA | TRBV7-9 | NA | CASSLPPAGDQETQYF | TGTGCCAGCAGCTTACCCCCAGCCGGGGACCAAGAGACCCAGTACTTC
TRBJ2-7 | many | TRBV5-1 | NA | CASSLEDYYEQYF | TGCGCCAGCAGCTTGGAAGACTACTACGAGCAGTACTTC
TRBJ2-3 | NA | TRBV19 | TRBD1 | CASSTTGGADTQYF | TGTGCCAGTAGTACGACAGGGGGCGCCGATACGCAGTATTTT
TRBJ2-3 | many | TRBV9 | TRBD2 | CASSVRASGATDTQYF | TGTGCCAGCAGCGTACGAGCTAGCGGGGCCACAGATACGCAGTATTTT
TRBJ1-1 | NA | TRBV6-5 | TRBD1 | CASSYGDRDTEAFF | TGTGCCAGCAGTTACGGGGACAGAGATACTGAAGCTTTCTTT
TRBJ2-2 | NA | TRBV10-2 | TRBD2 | CASRDLAEANTGELFF | TGCGCCAGCAGAGACCTAGCGGAGGCGAACACCGGGGAGCTGTTTTTT
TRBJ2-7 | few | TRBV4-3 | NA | CASSQELVGLGSGASYEQYF | TGCGCCAGCAGCCAAGAACTGGTGGGTTTGGGTAGCGGTGCCTCCTACGAGCAGTACTTC
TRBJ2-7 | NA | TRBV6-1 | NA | CASSEDRAGWEQYF | TGTGCCAGCAGTGAGGACAGAGCCGGTTGGGAGCAGTACTTC
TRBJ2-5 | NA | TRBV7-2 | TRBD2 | CASSLLLAGGPEPQYF | TGTGCCAGCAGCTTACTACTAGCGGGAGGGCCGGAGCCCCAGTACTTC
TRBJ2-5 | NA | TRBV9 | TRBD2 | CASSAAGVEATQYF | TGTGCCAGCAGCGCCGCGGGAGTTGAAGCGACCCAGTACTTC
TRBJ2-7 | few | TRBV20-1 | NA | CSAFRSSGYEQYF | TGCAGTGCATTCCGCTCATCCGGCTACGAGCAGTACTTC
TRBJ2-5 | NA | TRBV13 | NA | CASSLVAASQETRYF | TGTGCCAGCAGCTTAGTAGCGGCGAGCCAAGAGACCCGGTACTTC
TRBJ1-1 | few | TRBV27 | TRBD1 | CASSQTGGYTEAFF | TGTGCCAGCAGTCAGACAGGGGGCTACACTGAAGCTTTCTTT
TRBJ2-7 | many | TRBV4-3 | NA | CASSQRGTPYEQYF | TGCGCCAGCAGCCAACGCGGGACACCGTACGAGCAGTACTTC
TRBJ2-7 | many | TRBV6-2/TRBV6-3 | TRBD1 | CASRTQSDRVVDEQYF | TGTGCCAGCAGAACGCAGTCGGACAGGGTGGTCGACGAGCAGTACTTC
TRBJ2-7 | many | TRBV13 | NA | CASSSGRMEQYF | TGTGCCAGCAGCTCAGGGAGGATGGAGCAGTACTTC
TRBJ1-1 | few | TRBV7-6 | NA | CVSSLGDAEAFF | TGTGTCAGCAGCTTAGGAGACGCTGAAGCTTTCTTT
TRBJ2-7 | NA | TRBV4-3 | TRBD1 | CASSQDPGTGGGAQYF | TGCGCCAGCAGCCAAGATCCCGGAACAGGGGGCGGCGCGCAGTACTTC
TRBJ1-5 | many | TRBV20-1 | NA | CSASPRDAATKIYSNQPQHF | TGCAGTGCTAGCCCCCGGGACGCAGCTACGAAAATTTATAGCAATCAGCCCCAGCATTTT
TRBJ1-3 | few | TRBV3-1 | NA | CASSQDPTDSGNTIYF | TGTGCCAGCAGCCAAGACCCGACAGACTCTGGAAACACCATATATTTT
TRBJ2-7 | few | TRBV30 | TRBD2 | CAWSITSGALHEQYF | TGTGCCTGGAGTATCACTAGCGGGGCCCTCCACGAGCAGTACTTC
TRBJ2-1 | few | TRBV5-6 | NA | CASSLLRGTSYNEQFF | TGTGCCAGCAGCTTGTTGCGGGGAACCTCCTACAATGAGCAGTTCTTC
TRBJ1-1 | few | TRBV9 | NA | CASSPYAGAGTEAFF | TGTGCCAGCAGCCCCTATGCGGGGGCAGGCACTGAAGCTTTCTTT
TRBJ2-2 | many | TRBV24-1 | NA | CATSGTHTGELFF | TGTGCCACCAGCGGGACCCACACCGGGGAGCTGTTTTTT
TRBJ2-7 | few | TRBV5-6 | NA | CASSWGLVPNYEQYF | TGTGCCAGCAGCTGGGGACTGGTCCCAAACTACGAGCAGTACTTC
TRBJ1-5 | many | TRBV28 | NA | CATSDSPNQPQHF | TGTGCCACCTCGGACAGTCCCAATCAGCCCCAGCATTTT